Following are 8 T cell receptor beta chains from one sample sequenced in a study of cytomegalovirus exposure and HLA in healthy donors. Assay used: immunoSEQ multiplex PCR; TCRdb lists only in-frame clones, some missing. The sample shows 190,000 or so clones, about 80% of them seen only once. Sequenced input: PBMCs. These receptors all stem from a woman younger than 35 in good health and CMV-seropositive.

This CDR3 is CASPGGLDTEAFF. The DNA of the CDR3 is TGTGCCAGCCCAGGAGGGTTGGACACTGAAGCTTTCTTT. The V and J genes are TRBV6-1 and TRBJ1-1; D gene uncertain. Trimming left V 8 bases short and J 3 bases short, with 13 bases between. Germline values: CDR1 MNHNS, CDR2 SASEGT. The CDR3 is made up of 13 amino acids.

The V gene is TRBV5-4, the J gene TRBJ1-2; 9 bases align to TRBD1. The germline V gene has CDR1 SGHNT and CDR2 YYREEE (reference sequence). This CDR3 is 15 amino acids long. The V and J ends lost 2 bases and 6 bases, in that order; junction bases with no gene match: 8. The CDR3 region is CASSLTGGGEDGYTF. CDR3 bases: TGTGCCAGCAGCTTAACAGGGGGCGGTGAGGATGGCTACACCTTC.

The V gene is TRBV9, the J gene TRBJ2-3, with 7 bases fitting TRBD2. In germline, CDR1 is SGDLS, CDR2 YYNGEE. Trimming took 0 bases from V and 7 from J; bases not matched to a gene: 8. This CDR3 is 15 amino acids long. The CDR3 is CASSVGGGGGNTQYF. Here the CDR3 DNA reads TGTGCCAGCAGCGTAGGAGGCGGGGGAGGAAATACGCAGTATTTT.

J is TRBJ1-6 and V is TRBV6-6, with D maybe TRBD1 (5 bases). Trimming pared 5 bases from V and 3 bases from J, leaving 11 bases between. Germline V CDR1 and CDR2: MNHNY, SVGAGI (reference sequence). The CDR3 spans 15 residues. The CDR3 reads CASSPRQSYNSPLHF. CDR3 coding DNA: TGTGCCAGCAGTCCCAGACAGAGCTATAATTCACCCCTCCACTTT.

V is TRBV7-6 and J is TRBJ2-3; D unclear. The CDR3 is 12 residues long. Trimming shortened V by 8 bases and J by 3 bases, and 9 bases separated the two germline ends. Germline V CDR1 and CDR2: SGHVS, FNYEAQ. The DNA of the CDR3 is TGTGCCAGCTCCCTGGAGACAGATACGCAGTATTTT. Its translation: CASSLETDTQYF.

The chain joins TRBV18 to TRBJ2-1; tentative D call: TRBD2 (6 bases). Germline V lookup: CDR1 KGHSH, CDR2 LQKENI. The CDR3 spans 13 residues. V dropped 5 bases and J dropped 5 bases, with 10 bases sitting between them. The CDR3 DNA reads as TGTGCCAGCTCAGGGGGGACGGACAATGAGCAGTTCTTC. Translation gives CASSGGTDNEQFF.

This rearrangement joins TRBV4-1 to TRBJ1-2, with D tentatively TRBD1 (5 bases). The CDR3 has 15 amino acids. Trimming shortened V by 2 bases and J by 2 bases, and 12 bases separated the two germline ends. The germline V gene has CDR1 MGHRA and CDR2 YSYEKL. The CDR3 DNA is TGCGCCAGCAGCCAAACGATCGGGGGGAACTATGGCTACACCTTC. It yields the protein CASSQTIGGNYGYTF.

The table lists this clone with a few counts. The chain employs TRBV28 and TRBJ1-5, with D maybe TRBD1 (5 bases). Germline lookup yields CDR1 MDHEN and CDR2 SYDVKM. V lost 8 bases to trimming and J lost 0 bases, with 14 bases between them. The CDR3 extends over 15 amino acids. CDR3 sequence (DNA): TGTGCCAGCGTAGGTGGACACTATAGCAATCAGCCCCAGCATTTT. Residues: CASVGGHYSNQPQHF.